This T cell receptor beta chain emerged from a study of CD4 T cells in relation to SARS-CoV-2 and coronaviruses. The overall study: After roughly ten days of antigen culture, PBMC TCR beta CDR3s were sequenced. Controls used an HIV-1 Nef peptide pool or no peptide. Findings and caveats of the study: Crossreactivity was assessed only for spike protein, not other viral proteins.

Unexposed donor CD4+ T cells date from about 2011-2018, before the COVID-19 pandemic. After about 10 days of culture, CD4+ T cells were isolated. Testing used SARS-CoV-2 S/N and four cold-coronavirus spikes on unexposed-donor CD4+ T cells, cells permitting. TCRdb's table, derived via immunoSEQ multiplex PCR, lists solely in-frame clones and lacks some. This table holds roughly 12,000 clones, around 80% found once. CDR3 length: 11 residues. Germline CDR1 and CDR2: GTSNPN and SVGIG (reference sequence). About this clone itself: Its antigen is unidentified.

The material sequenced was CD4+ T cells from PBMCs, cultured in vitro. J is TRBJ2-5 and V is TRBV30; 8 bases map to TRBD2. The receptor comes from a human donor in good health. The CDR3 nucleotides are TGTCTACTAGCGGACCAAGAGACCCAGTACTTC. Translating gives CLLADQETQYF.